Detailed here is one TCR beta chain. Its cognate antigen has yet to be identified. This record comes from a study of cytomegalovirus exposure and HLA in healthy donors (dated by TCRdb to 2016 to 2017). With regard to the full study: According to an earlier analysis of a few hundred of the donors, some 180 million T cells yielded 95 million to 140 million unique TCR beta sequences and approximately 280 Gb of sequence data. Roughly 300 gigabases of sequencing data and around 85 million unique TCR sequences made up an early release that covered nearly 650 HLA-typed donors. Of the roughly 400 genotyped donors, 81% were placed in the genetic ancestry cluster associated with self-reported Caucasian donors. The study was designed to test whether signatures of past pathogen exposure could be identified by cataloging public T cell receptors. The T cell repertoires of 666 subjects were profiled by immunosequencing and related to cytomegalovirus serostatus. In addition to the first cohort of roughly 700 subjects, a separate validation cohort of approximately 130 different subjects was used. To predict cytomegalovirus infection status, the study brought together high-throughput TCR immunosequencing, statistical association of individual TCRs with disease status, and machine learning. To study patterns of TCR occurrence, a later analysis re-analyzed previously published TCR beta repertoires from 666 donors and added high-resolution HLA genotyping. Rather than drawing on any new phenotypic data, the later analysis identified candidate immune exposures from TCR beta sequences and the way those sequences occurred across donors. An earlier analysis of roughly 600 of the donors used high-throughput TCR beta sequencing to judge whether each TCR beta V gene segment behaved as functional or pseudogenic. Donor age, sex, ethnicity and CMV serostatus were collected together with the repertoire data. A later genetic analysis took genome-wide SNP genotypes for about 65% of the 666 donors and used that subset as a discovery cohort. All discovery cohort repertoires had been generated using a single sequencing platform. HLA typing covered class I and class II loci at four-digit resolution. The number of typed donors differed by locus: roughly 629-630 for A, B, C, DRB1 and DQB1; 500 to 550 for DQA1; around 580 for DPA1; and 400 to 480 for DPB1. Four or five DR-DQ haplotypes were handled as single units for association and clustering, since linkage in the cohort was strong. Among roughly 370 genotyped donors of the cohort, an average of roughly 240,000 unique TCR beta nucleotide sequences were sequenced per donor, 15% to 20% of them non-productive.

The cohort was made up of 666 healthy bone marrow donors. At the time of sampling, all cohort members were nominally healthy, though unrecorded immune exposures were likely present. The donor tested CMV seropositive, placing the donor among the roughly 270 seropositive members of the cohort. Every donor gave a peripheral blood sample, and the peripheral blood mononuclear cells from that sample were used for TCR beta sequencing. The Qiagen DNeasy Blood Extraction Kit was used to extract genomic DNA from the blood cell samples. For CDR1 and CDR2, the germline V gene lists SGHNT and YENEEA. Deletion took 3 bases off V and 9 bases off J, with a span of 17 bases between the germline ends. Including the terminal cysteine and phenylalanine, the CDR3 comprises 14 residues. Here the CDR3 DNA is all that survives: 42 bases in frame from base 1. The method was the immunoSEQ multiplex PCR assay. For the multiplex PCR, a mixture combining 60 forward primers for TCR Vbeta segments and 13 reverse primers for TCR Jbeta segments was used. Amplification of the CDR3 region of rearranged TCR beta genes was performed with a multiplex PCR assay on genomic DNA. Amplified TCR beta libraries were sequenced as 87-base-pair reads on the Illumina HiSeq System. Per the authors' processing: In a later analysis, around 80 million unique TCR beta chains were counted across the 666 repertoires, and roughly 11 million of these chains were shared by at least two donors. A nearest-neighbor algorithm error-corrected the raw reads and collapsed the reads into unique sequences, merging closely related sequences to remove PCR and sequencing errors. To assign V, D and J gene segments, CDR3 sequences were aligned to IMGT reference sequences. For a sequence to be retained, a match of at least six nucleotides was required to both a V gene segment and a J gene segment. A rearrangement was called productive if the CDR3 had no stop codons and remained in frame with V and J, and every other rearrangement was called non-productive. Following IMGT convention, CDR3 was defined as the stretch from the second conserved V-encoded cysteine up to the conserved J-encoded phenylalanine. In an earlier analysis of approximately 590 of the donors, sequences lacking an unambiguous match to a single V gene segment were excluded. An earlier analysis of approximately 590 of the donors classified V segments as functional when productive rearrangements were above 56.7% and as segregating when the standard deviation between donors was above 5%. A statistical classification framework was developed to diagnose cytomegalovirus status using the catalog of TCR beta chain sequences. In a later analysis, TCR nucleotide sequences were compared against IMGT/GENE-DB human TR gene sequences so that V and J genes could be assigned. A later analysis assigned CDR3 sequences and most-parsimonious VDJ recombination scenarios with the TCRdist pipeline. In a later analysis, each TCR beta chain was defined by its CDR3 amino acid sequence together with its V-gene family, and reads without a unique V-gene family were excluded. A later analysis removed roughly 590 highly shared, low-generation-probability nucleotide sequences to deal with suspected cross-contamination and a sequencing artifact. For each public chain, a later analysis derived a clonal expansion index from normalized ranks of inferred template counts within each repertoire. Generation probabilities in a later analysis came from a VDJ recombination model fitted to out-of-frame rearrangements, and those results were checked against IGoR. Hypergeometric tests were used in a later analysis to score TCR-TCR, TCR-HLA and TCR-CMV co-occurrence, with a repertoire-size bias correction applied to the TCR pairs. A later analysis estimated false discovery rates by permuting HLA or CMV assignments 20 times. In a later analysis, co-occurring TCRs were grouped using DBSCAN, with TCRdist sequence similarity added in when clustering inside HLA-allele-positive subsets. Repertoires with fewer than 30,000 or more than 120,000 public chains, plus five repertoires with anomalous nucleotide sharing, were excluded from co-occurrence clustering. TCRdb limited this immuneACCESS table to in-frame rearrangements with V and J called. A share of clones is missing; checked studies link under half to unresolved V genes, and the rest is unexplained. The V and J calls and clone size are taken from that table; D and trimming were inferred from the DNA. The sample's table covers fewer than 60,000 clones. The leading ten clones occupy less than 15% of the sample.

Study-wide conclusions, independent of this receptor: In a later genetic analysis, a missense DCLRE1C variant was associated with V-gene and J-gene trimming of TCR beta chains, and the association was replicated in an independent cohort. In the study, some 160 TCR beta chains were listed as associated with cytomegalovirus. In a later analysis, most CMV-associated TCR beta chains were found to appear HLA-restricted, with HLA associations seemingly driven largely by CMV exposure. Some IMGT-functional V segments, including TRBV6-2 and TRBV6-3, could not be told apart with the 87-base-pair reads, so those segments were excluded. In an earlier analysis of 450 to 750 of the donors, most TCR beta V segments appeared in productive rearrangements about 90% or about 30% of the time, broadly matching IMGT annotations. When HLA alleles, especially DR and DQ, strongly co-occurred, attributing TCR associations to individual alleles was difficult. The authors suggested that the approach could potentially be generalized to other disease states and immunological phenotypes. In both the original and validation cohorts, the classifier was reported to diagnose cytomegalovirus status with high specificity and sensitivity. Roughly uniform sequencing depth across donors was assumed in presence/absence analyses, although this assumption may not hold. The earlier analysis of approximately 540 of the donors excluded some 16 rarely observed V segments, including chromosome 9 orphons, because counts were too low. A later analysis found that TCR association rates varied across HLA loci, with DRB1 alleles showing the most associated TCRs and HLA-C alleles the fewest. Most TCR sequences were observed very rarely across donors, whereas some public TCRs were present in many individuals. For the cohort, immune exposure information was limited to CMV serostatus. A later analysis associated about 16,000 TCR beta sequences with specific HLA alleles at a false discovery rate of 0.05. A later analysis reported that several top co-occurrence clusters appeared linked to parvovirus B19, influenza, CMV and Epstein-Barr virus. Correlated functional status among segregating V segments might be attributable to linkage disequilibrium, but an unknown experimental factor could not be ruled out. Because HLA typing was unavailable for some donors at each locus, only the typed subset was used in association tests. In vitro tests confirmed that a few of the cytomegalovirus-associated TCR beta chains recognize cytomegalovirus antigens. According to a later genetic analysis, donors in an Asian-associated ancestry cluster had fewer N-insertions in productive TCRs than the approximately 670-donor mean. The sequencing pipeline was judged likely to have produced a cluster of highly shared sequence variants as a technical artifact. A further reported finding was that TCR beta sequences accurately predicted the HLA-A and HLA-B alleles for most subjects in the first cohort. This cohort had only TCR beta chains sequenced, and the lack of alpha or paired-chain data limited which features could be detected. In a later analysis, HLA-associated TCR beta chains were found to be more clonally expanded and to have lower generation probabilities than equally common non-associated chains.

Sequenced material: PBMCs. The rearranged segments are TRBV11-3 and TRBJ1-1; a confident D gene designation cannot be given. This TCR came from a woman aged 25 to 39 in good health and CMV-seropositive. The nucleotide sequence is TGTGCCAGCAGCTTGCCTTGGGAGGGCGCGCAAGCTTTCTTT. Translated, this gives CASSLPWEGAQAFF.